A selection of T cell receptor beta chains follows, all from one sample in a study of blood T cell repertoires in COVID-19. Clones were read by immunoSEQ multiplex PCR, and TCRdb kept only the in-frame ones, dropping some. The data show fewer than 150,000 clones, just under 90% seen once. Sequenced material: peripheral blood. Receptors originate from a woman aged 40 to 49 with acute or convalescent COVID-19. The CDR3 runs from the conserved cysteine through the conserved F or W. The D gene is left open where the match is weak. Size is omitted from some rows. Given values are once, few, many or a class for expanded clones.

j_call | v_call | d_call | clone_size | cdr3_nt | cdr3_aa
TRBJ1-4 | TRBV28 | . | . | TGTGCCAGCAGTTTCTTGGCTGAAAAACTGTTTTTT | CASSFLAEKLFF
TRBJ2-1 | TRBV10-1 | TRBD1 | . | TGCGCCAGCAGTGAGGGGGCACCAGGGGGCCTAGATTCCAATGAGCAGTTCTTC | CASSEGAPGGLDSNEQFF
TRBJ2-3 | TRBV7-9 | . | . | TGTGCCAGCAGCCTAGGGTCAATTAGCAAAGATACGCAGTATTTT | CASSLGSISKDTQYF
TRBJ1-3 | TRBV5-1 | . | . | TGCGCCAGCAGCTTGGGTGGCAGGTTCCCTCCTGGAAACACCATATATTTT | CASSLGGRFPPGNTIYF
TRBJ2-1 | TRBV4-1 | TRBD2 | . | TGCGCCAGCAGCCAAGCGGGACTAGGATTCTACAATGAGCAGTTCTTC | CASSQAGLGFYNEQFF
TRBJ2-2 | TRBV6-2/TRBV6-3 | TRBD2 | . | TGTGCCAGCAGTTACCCGGGACTAGCGGGGACAGCGAACACCGGGGAGCTGTTTTTT | CASSYPGLAGTANTGELFF
TRBJ1-1 | TRBV5-1 | . | . | TGCGCCAGCAGACAGCAGGGGAACACTGAAGCTTTCTTT | CASRQQGNTEAFF
TRBJ1-5 | TRBV7-7 | . | . | TGTGCTAGCAGCTTAGCGGTTGGCTCGAGCAATCAGCCCCAGCATTTT | CASSLAVGSSNQPQHF
TRBJ2-2 | TRBV27 | TRBD2 | . | TGTGCCAGCAGTTTTTGGGCCGGGGGGGCTATCGGGGAGCTGTTTTTT | CASSFWAGGAIGELFF
TRBJ1-2 | TRBV6-6 | TRBD1 | once | TGTGCCAGCAGTCTGACCTTTACAGGGGGAGATGGCTACACCTTC | CASSLTFTGGDGYTF
TRBJ1-1 | TRBV29-1 | TRBD1 | . | TGCAGCGTTGAGGCCGGACAGGGGGCATCGGAAGCTTTCTTT | CSVEAGQGASEAFF
TRBJ2-7 | TRBV7-8 | . | . | TGTGCCAGCAGCTTTTTCGGAGGGAGGTTCCCCTACGAGCAGTACTTC | CASSFFGGRFPYEQYF
TRBJ2-3 | TRBV7-9 | TRBD2 | . | TGTGCCAGCAGCTACAGCGGGGGAACAGATACGCAGTATTTT | CASSYSGGTDTQYF
TRBJ1-2 | TRBV28 | . | . | TGTGCCAGCAGTTTAAGCGGGCCAAGCTATGGCTACACCTTC | CASSLSGPSYGYTF
TRBJ2-7 | TRBV5-1 | . | . | TGCGCCAGCAGCTTGGCCCCCGGGACAACCAGCTCCTACGAGCAGTACTTC | CASSLAPGTTSSYEQYF
TRBJ2-2 | TRBV11-2 | TRBD1 | . | TGTGCCAGCAGCTTAAAGGGACAGGGGGCTTCCGGGGAGCTGTTTTTT | CASSLKGQGASGELFF
TRBJ1-1 | TRBV7-9 | . | . | TGTGCCAGCAGCTGGGGAGTGGGGGCCGGTACTGAAGCTTTCTTT | CASSWGVGAGTEAFF
TRBJ2-5 | TRBV2 | . | . | TGTGCCAGTGGGACTGTGGCTCGGACCCAGTACTTC | CASGTVARTQYF
TRBJ1-2 | TRBV3-1/TRBV3-2 | TRBD1 | . | TGTGCCAGCAGCCAAATGGCAACAGGGGTTCGTGTCGGCTACACCTTC | CASSQMATGVRVGYTF
TRBJ2-1 | TRBV7-6 | TRBD2 | . | TGTGCCAGCAGCTTACTGAAGCTAGCGGGCCTAGATGAGCAGTTCTTC | CASSLLKLAGLDEQFF
TRBJ1-2 | TRBV10-3 | . | . | TGTGCCATCAGGGACAGTAGGGGCTATGGCTACACCTTC | CAIRDSRGYGYTF
TRBJ1-2 | TRBV7-9 | . | . | TGTGCCAGCAGCCCCCTGGGGGGCTATGGCTACACCTTC | CASSPLGGYGYTF
TRBJ2-4 | TRBV23-1 | . | . | TGCGCCAGCAGTCAATCGATGCAGGGCCTAGCCAAAAACATTCAGTACTTC | CASSQSMQGLAKNIQYF
TRBJ2-5 | TRBV5-4 | TRBD1 | . | TGTGCCAGCAGCCAAACAGGGGGCCAAGAGACCCAGTACTTC | CASSQTGGQETQYF
TRBJ2-3 | TRBV9 | TRBD2 | . | TGTGCCAGCAGCGTGCAGCGGGGCGGAGATACGCAGTATTTT | CASSVQRGGDTQYF